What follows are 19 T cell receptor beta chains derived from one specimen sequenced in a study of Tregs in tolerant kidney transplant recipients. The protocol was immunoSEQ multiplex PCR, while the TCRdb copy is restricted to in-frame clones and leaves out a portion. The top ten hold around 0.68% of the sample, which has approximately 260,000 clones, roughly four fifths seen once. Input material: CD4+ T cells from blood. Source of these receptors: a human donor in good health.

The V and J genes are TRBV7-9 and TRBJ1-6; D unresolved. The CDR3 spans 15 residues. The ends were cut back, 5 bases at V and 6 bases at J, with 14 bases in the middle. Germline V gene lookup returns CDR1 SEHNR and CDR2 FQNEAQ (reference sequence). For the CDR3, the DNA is TGTGCCAGCAGCCCGGGCTGGGCGGTTAATTCACCCCTCCACTTT. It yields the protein CASSPGWAVNSPLHF.

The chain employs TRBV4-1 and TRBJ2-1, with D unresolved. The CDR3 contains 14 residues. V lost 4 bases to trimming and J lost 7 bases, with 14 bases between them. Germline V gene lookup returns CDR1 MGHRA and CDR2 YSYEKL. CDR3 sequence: CASSLGPPGNEQFF. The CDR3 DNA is TGCGCCAGCAGCCTAGGACCCCCGGGTAATGAGCAGTTCTTC.

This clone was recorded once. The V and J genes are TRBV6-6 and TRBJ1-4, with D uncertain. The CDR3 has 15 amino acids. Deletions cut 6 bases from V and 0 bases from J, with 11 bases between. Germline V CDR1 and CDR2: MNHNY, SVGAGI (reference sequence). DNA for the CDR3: TGTGCCAGCAGCTCCCGACCCGCAACTAATGAAAAACTGTTTTTT. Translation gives CASSSRPATNEKLFF.

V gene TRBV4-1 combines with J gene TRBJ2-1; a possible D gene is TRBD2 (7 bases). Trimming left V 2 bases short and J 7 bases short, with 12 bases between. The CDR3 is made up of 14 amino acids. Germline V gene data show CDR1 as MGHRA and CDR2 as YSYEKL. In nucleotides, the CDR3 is TGCGCCAGCAGCCAACCCAGCGGGACAAATGAGCAGTTCTTC. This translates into CASSQPSGTNEQFF.

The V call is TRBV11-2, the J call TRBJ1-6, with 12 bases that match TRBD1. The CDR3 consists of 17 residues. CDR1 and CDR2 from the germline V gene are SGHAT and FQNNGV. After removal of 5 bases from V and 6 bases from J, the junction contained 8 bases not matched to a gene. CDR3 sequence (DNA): TGTGCCAGCAGCCGACTGGGACAGGGGGCGCCTAATTCACCCCTCCACTTT. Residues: CASSRLGQGAPNSPLHF.

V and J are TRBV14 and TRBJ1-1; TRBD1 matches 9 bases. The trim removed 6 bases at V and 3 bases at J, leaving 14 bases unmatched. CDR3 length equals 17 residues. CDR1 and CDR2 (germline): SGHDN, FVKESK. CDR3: CASSPRQGGNIDTEAFF. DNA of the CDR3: TGTGCCAGCAGTCCTAGACAGGGGGGGAATATAGACACTGAAGCTTTCTTT.

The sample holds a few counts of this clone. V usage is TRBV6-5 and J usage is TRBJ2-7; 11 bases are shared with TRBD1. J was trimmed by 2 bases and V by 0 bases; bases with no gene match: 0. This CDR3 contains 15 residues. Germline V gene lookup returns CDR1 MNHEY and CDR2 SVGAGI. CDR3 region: CASSYSGQGAYEQYF. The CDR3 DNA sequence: TGTGCCAGCAGTTACTCGGGACAGGGGGCCTACGAGCAGTACTTC.

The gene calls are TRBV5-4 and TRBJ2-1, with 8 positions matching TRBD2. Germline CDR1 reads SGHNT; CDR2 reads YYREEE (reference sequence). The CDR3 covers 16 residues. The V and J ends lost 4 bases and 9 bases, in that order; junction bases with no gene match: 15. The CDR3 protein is CASSLRGGGRSSEQFF. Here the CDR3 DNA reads TGTGCCAGCAGCCTCAGAGGCGGGGGGCGCTCGAGTGAGCAGTTCTTC.

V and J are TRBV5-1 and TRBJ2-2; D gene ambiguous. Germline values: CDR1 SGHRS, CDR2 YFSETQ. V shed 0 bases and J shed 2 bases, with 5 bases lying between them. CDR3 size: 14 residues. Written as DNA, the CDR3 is TGCGCCAGCAGCTTGGTACCAAACACCGGGGAGCTGTTTTTT. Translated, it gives CASSLVPNTGELFF.

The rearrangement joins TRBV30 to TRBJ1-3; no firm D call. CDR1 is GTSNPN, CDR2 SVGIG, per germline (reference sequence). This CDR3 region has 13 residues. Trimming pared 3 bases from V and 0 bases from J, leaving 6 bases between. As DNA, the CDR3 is TGTGCCTGGAGCAGGTTCTCTGGAAACACCATATATTTT. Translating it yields CAWSRFSGNTIYF. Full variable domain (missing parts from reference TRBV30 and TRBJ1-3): SQTIHQWPATLVQPVGSPLSLECTVEGTSNPNLYWYRQAAGRGLQLLFYSVGIGQISSEVPQNLSASRPQDRQFILSSKKLLLSDSGFYLCAWSRFSGNTIYFGEGSWLTVV.

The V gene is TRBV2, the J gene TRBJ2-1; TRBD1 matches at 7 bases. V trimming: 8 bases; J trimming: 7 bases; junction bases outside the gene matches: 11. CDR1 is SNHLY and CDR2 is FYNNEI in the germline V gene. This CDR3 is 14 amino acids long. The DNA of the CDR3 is TGTGCCAGCGTAGACAGGGCCCGGGGAAATGAGCAGTTCTTC. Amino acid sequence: CASVDRARGNEQFF.

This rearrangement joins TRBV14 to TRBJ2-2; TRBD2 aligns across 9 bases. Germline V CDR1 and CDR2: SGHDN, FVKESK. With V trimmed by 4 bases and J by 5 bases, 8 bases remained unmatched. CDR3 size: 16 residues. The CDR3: CASSRRVAGATGELFF. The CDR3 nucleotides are TGTGCCAGCAGCCGGAGGGTAGCGGGAGCGACCGGGGAGCTGTTTTTT.

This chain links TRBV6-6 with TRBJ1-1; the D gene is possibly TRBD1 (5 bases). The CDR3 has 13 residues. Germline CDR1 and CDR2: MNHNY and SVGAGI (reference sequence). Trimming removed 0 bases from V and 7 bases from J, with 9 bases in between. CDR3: CASSYSGRVEAFF. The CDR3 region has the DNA TGTGCCAGCAGTTACTCGGGCAGGGTTGAAGCTTTCTTT.

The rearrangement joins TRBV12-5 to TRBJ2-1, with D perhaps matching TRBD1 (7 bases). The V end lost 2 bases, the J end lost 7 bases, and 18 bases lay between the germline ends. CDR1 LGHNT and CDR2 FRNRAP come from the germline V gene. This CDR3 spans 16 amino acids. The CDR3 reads CASGLWTGGALNEQFF. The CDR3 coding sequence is TGTGCTAGTGGTTTGTGGACAGGAGGGGCACTAAATGAGCAGTTCTTC.

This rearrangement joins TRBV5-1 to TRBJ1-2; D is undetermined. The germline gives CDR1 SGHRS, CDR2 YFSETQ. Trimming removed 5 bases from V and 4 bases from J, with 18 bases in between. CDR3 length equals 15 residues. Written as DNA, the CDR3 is TGCGCCAGCAGTCCCGGGCAGGTTGAGTCCTATGGCTACACCTTC. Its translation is CASSPGQVESYGYTF. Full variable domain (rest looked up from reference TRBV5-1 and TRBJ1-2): KAGVTQTPRYLIKTRGQQVTLSCSPISGHRSVSWYQQTPGQGLQFLFEYFSETQRNKGNFPGRFSGRQFSNSRSEMNVSTLELGDSALYLCASSPGQVESYGYTFGSGTRLTVV.

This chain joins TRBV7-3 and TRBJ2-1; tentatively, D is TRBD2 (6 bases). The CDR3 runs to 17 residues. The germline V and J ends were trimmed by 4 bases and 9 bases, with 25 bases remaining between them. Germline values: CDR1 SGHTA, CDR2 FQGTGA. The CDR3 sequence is CASSYQTLGGRRGEQFF. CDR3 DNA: TGTGCCAGCAGCTACCAGACACTGGGGGGACGAAGGGGTGAGCAGTTCTTC.

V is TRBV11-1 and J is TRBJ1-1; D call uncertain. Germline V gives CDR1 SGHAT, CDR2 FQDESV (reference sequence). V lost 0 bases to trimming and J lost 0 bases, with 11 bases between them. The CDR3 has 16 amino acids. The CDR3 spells CASSLAGGDLNTEAFF. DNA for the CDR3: TGTGCCAGCAGCTTAGCGGGAGGCGATCTGAACACTGAAGCTTTCTTT. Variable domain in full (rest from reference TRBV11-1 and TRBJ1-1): EAEVAQSPRYKITEKSQAVAFWCDPISGHATLYWYRQILGQGPELLVQFQDESVVDDSQLPKDRFSAERLKGVDSTLKIQPAELGDSAMYLCASSLAGGDLNTEAFFGQGTRLTVV.

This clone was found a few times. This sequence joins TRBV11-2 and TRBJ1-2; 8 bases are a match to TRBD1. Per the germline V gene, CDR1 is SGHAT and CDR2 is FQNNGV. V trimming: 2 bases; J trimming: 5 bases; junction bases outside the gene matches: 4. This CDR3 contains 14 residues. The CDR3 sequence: CASSLSGQVYGYTF. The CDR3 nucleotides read TGTGCCAGCAGCTTATCGGGACAGGTATATGGCTACACCTTC.

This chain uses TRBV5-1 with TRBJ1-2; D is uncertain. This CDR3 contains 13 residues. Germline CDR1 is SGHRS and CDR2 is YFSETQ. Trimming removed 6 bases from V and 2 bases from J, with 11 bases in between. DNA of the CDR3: TGCGCCAGCACCATGACACCAAACTATGGCTACACCTTC. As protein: CASTMTPNYGYTF.